The 23 T cell receptor beta chains given below trace back to one sample, sequenced in a study of blood T cell repertoires in COVID-19. The table came from immunoSEQ multiplex PCR; TCRdb's copy has only in-frame clones and leaves some out. The sample includes roughly 160,000 clones, about 88% of them seen just once. The sample comprised peripheral blood. Every receptor here comes from a man aged 55 to 69 with acute or convalescent COVID-19.

This clone was observed a single time. Written as DNA, the CDR3 is TGTGCCAGCAGGCGGGAACCGTTGAACACTGAAGCTTTCTTT. Amino acid sequence: CASRREPLNTEAFF. This sequence joins TRBV6-5 and TRBJ1-1, with D uncertain. V dropped 6 bases and J dropped 0 bases, with 11 bases sitting between them. This CDR3 spans 14 amino acids. The germline CDR1 and CDR2 sequences are MNHEY and SVGAGI.

The rearrangement uses TRBV7-2 and TRBJ1-4, with a tentative D call TRBD1 (6 bases). Germline CDR1 and CDR2: SGHTA and FQGNSA. Trimming cost V 3 bases and J 7 bases, with 12 bases left between them. This CDR3 has 14 residues. The CDR3 is CASSFGGRAEKLFF. In DNA, the CDR3 is TGTGCCAGCAGCTTTGGGGGCAGGGCTGAAAAACTGTTTTTT.

V and J are TRBV6-6 and TRBJ2-3; 7 nucleotides match TRBD1. Trimming cost V 6 bases and J 0 bases; bases outside gene matches: 15. Looked up from germline, CDR1 is MNHNY and CDR2 is SVGAGI (reference sequence). This CDR3 has 18 amino acids. The CDR3 DNA reads TGTGCCAGCAGGCGAAAATGGGACAGCCTTACTAGCACAGATACGCAGTATTTT. Translated: CASRRKWDSLTSTDTQYF.

The J gene is TRBJ1-4, the V gene TRBV7-2; TRBD1 aligns across 8 bases. The CDR3 runs to 16 residues. V shed 5 bases, J shed 0 bases, and the junction held 5 bases outside the gene matches. Germline CDR1 is SGHTA and CDR2 is FQGNSA. As DNA, the CDR3 is TGTGCCAGCAGCCAAGCGACAGGGGCAACTAATGAAAAACTGTTTTTT. Amino acid sequence: CASSQATGATNEKLFF.

V and J are TRBV21-1 and TRBJ1-5; the D call in the table, TRBD1, was not verified against the DNA. TRBV21-1 is a recognized pseudogene. The CDR3 extends over 16 amino acids. CDR3 in DNA: TGTGCCAGCAGCAAATTGGCCGGGACAGGCAATCAGCCCCAGCATTTT. This encodes CASSKLAGTGNQPQHF.

This sequence joins TRBV6-1 and TRBJ2-7; 9 nucleotides agree with TRBD1. V shed 0 bases and J 2 bases; nucleotides not matched to a gene: 5. Germline lookup yields CDR1 MNHNS and CDR2 SASEGT. CDR3 length equals 16 residues. CDR3 coding DNA: TGTGCCAGCAGTGAAGCAAGGCGGACAGGGGCCTACGAGCAGTACTTC. Protein: CASSEARRTGAYEQYF.

This chain links TRBV27 with TRBJ2-1; 7 positions match TRBD2. This CDR3 is built from 13 residues. Per germline, CDR1 MNHEY and CDR2 SMNVEV (reference sequence). V shed 6 bases and J 9 bases; nucleotides not matched to a gene: 8. The CDR3 DNA is TGTGCCAGCAGGGTGACTAGCTCAGCTGAGCAGTTCTTC. Translated, it gives CASRVTSSAEQFF.

V usage is TRBV7-2 and J usage is TRBJ2-5, with TRBD1 as a possible D gene (5 bases). The CDR3 contains 15 residues. Germline V gene data show CDR1 as SGHTA and CDR2 as FQGNSA. Trimming took off 3 bases at V and 4 bases at J, with 15 bases between the two ends. CDR3 sequence: CASSLNGQRGETQYF. The CDR3 region has the DNA TGTGCCAGCAGCTTGAACGGGCAAAGGGGAGAGACCCAGTACTTC.

The genes are TRBV6-2 or TRBV6-3 and TRBJ1-2; D uncertain. CDR3 length: 15 amino acids. Germline values: CDR1 MNHEY, CDR2 SVGEGT. Trimming removed 6 bases from V and 3 bases from J, with 17 bases in between. In DNA, the CDR3 is TGTGCCAGCAGGCCTGACACCTACATCGACTATGGCTACACCTTC. It specifies CASRPDTYIDYGYTF.

V usage is TRBV7-2 and J usage is TRBJ1-2; TRBD1 aligns across 7 bases. Germline CDR1 is SGHTA and CDR2 is FQGNSA. J gave up 5 bases and V 5 bases, and 11 bases lay outside the gene matches. This CDR3 spans 15 amino acids. CDR3 loop: CASSTDWDSVYGYTF. As DNA, the CDR3 is TGTGCCAGCAGCACCGATTGGGACAGTGTATATGGCTACACCTTC.

The chain recombines TRBV27 with TRBJ1-1; TRBD1 aligns across 7 bases. The CDR3 contains 15 residues. The V gene end was trimmed by 5 bases and the J gene end by 4 bases; junction bases not matched to a gene: 10. Germline CDR1 reads MNHEY; CDR2 reads SMNVEV (reference sequence). The CDR3 reads CASSPRQGGSTEAFF. CDR3 nucleotides: TGTGCCAGCAGTCCCCGACAGGGAGGTAGCACTGAAGCTTTCTTT.

The chain uses TRBV7-9 and TRBJ1-4; tentative D call: TRBD1 (6 bases). CDR3 length: 15 amino acids. The germline gives CDR1 SEHNR, CDR2 FQNEAQ (reference sequence). V lost 4 bases and J 0 bases, leaving 9 bases between the germline ends. The CDR3 DNA sequence: TGTGCCAGCAGCTCGACAGGACCAACTAATGAAAAACTGTTTTTT. Translated: CASSSTGPTNEKLFF.

This clone has only one observation. The V and J genes are TRBV18 and TRBJ2-3; D is perhaps TRBD2 (6 bases). Germline V gene data show CDR1 as KGHSH and CDR2 as LQKENI. V dropped 0 bases and J dropped 2 bases, with 12 bases sitting between them. The CDR3 spans 16 residues. CDR3 DNA: TGTGCCAGCTCACCACCGGGGGGAGCCCCCACAGATACGCAGTATTTT. Protein: CASSPPGGAPTDTQYF.

The chain is built from TRBV7-9 and TRBJ2-2, with TRBD1 matching 9 bases. CDR1 SEHNR and CDR2 FQNEAQ come from the germline V gene (reference sequence). This CDR3 contains 15 residues. The J segment lost 7 bases and the V segment lost 2 bases, leaving 5 bases of the junction unmatched. In nucleotides, the CDR3 is TGTGCCAGCAGCTTACACAGGGGGCAAATCGGGGAGCTGTTTTTT. This encodes CASSLHRGQIGELFF. Full variable domain (remainder filled in from reference TRBV7-9 and TRBJ2-2): DTGVSQNPRHKITKRGQNVTFRCDPISEHNRLYWYRQTLGQGPEFLTYFQNEAQLEKSRLLSDRFSAERPKGSFSTLEIQRTEQGDSAMYLCASSLHRGQIGELFFGEGSRLTVL.

The V call is TRBV5-6, the J call TRBJ1-2; maybe TRBD1 (5 bases). The V end was cut by 5 bases, the J end by 3 bases, with 17 bases between. The V gene's germline CDR1 is SGHDT and CDR2 YYEEEE. The CDR3 contains 15 residues. The CDR3 sequence is CASRETGGRDYGYTF. The CDR3 DNA sequence: TGTGCCAGCAGAGAAACCGGGGGTAGAGACTATGGCTACACCTTC.

The gene calls are TRBV6-2 or TRBV6-3 and TRBJ2-2; possibly TRBD2 for D (5 bases). The V end was cut by 2 bases, the J end by 4 bases, with 20 bases between. Germline CDR1 MNHEY, CDR2 SVGEGT. CDR3 length: 18 amino acids. CDR3: CASSYLASRAVGTGELFF. Written as DNA, the CDR3 is TGTGCCAGCAGTTACCTGGCTAGTCGAGCGGTCGGCACCGGGGAGCTGTTTTTT.

This clone has a single count. The rearrangement joins TRBV5-1 to TRBJ2-7, with a weak D call TRBD1 (6 bases). The CDR3 consists of 13 residues. V shed 3 bases and J shed 3 bases, with 10 bases lying between them. CDR1 SGHRS and CDR2 YFSETQ come from the germline V gene. CDR3 bases: TGCGCCAGCAGCTCCGGGACACACTACGAGCAGTACTTC. It is translated as CASSSGTHYEQYF.

V usage is TRBV24-1 and J usage is TRBJ2-2, with 8 nucleotides matching TRBD2. The ends lost 5 bases at V and 3 bases at J; junction bases unmatched: 4. The CDR3 extends over 15 amino acids. Germline V gene lookup returns CDR1 KGHDR and CDR2 SFDVKD. The CDR3 sequence: CATSAAGGYTGELFF. The CDR3 nucleotides read TGTGCCACCAGTGCGGCGGGGGGATACACCGGGGAGCTGTTTTTT.

The CDR3 DNA sequence: TGCAGCGTGAGGGGGGGAGAGACCCAGTACTTC. It is translated as CSVRGGETQYF. V gene TRBV29-1 combines with J gene TRBJ2-5, with D possibly matching TRBD2 (7 bases). In germline, CDR1 is SQVTM, CDR2 ANQGSEA. The CDR3 consists of 11 residues. Trimming pared 6 bases from V and 4 bases from J, leaving 9 bases between.

This chain joins TRBV29-1 and TRBJ1-6; 7 nucleotides align to TRBD1. The CDR3 contains 13 residues. Germline V gene sequence: CDR1 SQVTM, CDR2 ANQGSEA. J was trimmed by 2 bases and V by 6 bases; bases with no gene match: 1. This CDR3 is CSVQGAYNSPLHF. As DNA, the CDR3 is TGCAGCGTGCAGGGGGCCTATAATTCACCCCTCCACTTT.

The J gene is TRBJ2-7, the V gene TRBV6-6; 7 bases agree with TRBD1. V shed 5 bases, J shed 3 bases, and the junction held 7 bases outside the gene matches. The CDR3 covers 14 residues. The germline V gene has CDR1 MNHNY and CDR2 SVGAGI (reference sequence). The CDR3 is CASSGMAGGYEQYV. CDR3 bases: TGTGCCAGCAGTGGGATGGCAGGGGGCTACGAGCAGTACGTC.

The V gene is TRBV12-3 or TRBV12-4, the J gene TRBJ1-6, with TRBD1 matching over 9 bases. This CDR3 has 13 residues. J was trimmed by 13 bases and V by 6 bases; bases with no gene match: 7. The CDR3 bases are TGTGCCAGCAGATGGGACAGGGTTGGGCCCCTCCACTTT. Translating gives CASRWDRVGPLHF.

This clone has just a few counts. V and J are TRBV5-6 and TRBJ1-2; TRBD1 is a possible D gene (6 bases). V was trimmed by 1 base and J by 7 bases, leaving 17 bases between them. This CDR3 region has 15 residues. CDR1 SGHDT and CDR2 YYEEEE come from the germline V gene. In nucleotides, the CDR3 is TGTGCCAGCAGCTTGTCGGTGTGGGGGCAGGGTGGCTACACCTTC. As protein: CASSLSVWGQGGYTF.